This T cell receptor (beta chain) was found in a study of vaccination effects on CD4 cells after COVID-19. Study-level background: The participants, recipients of two vaccine doses, got either BNT162b2 or mRNA-1273. Overall study results and limits: The study got few convalescent patients and did not collect any early post-infection timepoints.

Germline V lookup: CDR1 ENHRY, CDR2 SYGVKD. Trimming took 2 bases from V and 4 from J, leaving 14 bases between them. This CDR3 is 15 amino acids long. Sequencing in the ViraFEST assay came after antigen-specific CD4+ T cells had been expanded with viral peptide pools, which were used to stimulate PBMC. It was after 10 days of culture that CD4+ T cells were isolated. Having tested negative for nucleocapsid antibodies, the vaccine recipients showed no prior SARS-CoV-2 infection. Wells containing roughly 1.8 million PBMC each were cultured with 9 to 10 IU/ml IL-2 and about 10 ug/ml peptides. Cultures got half-medium changes with IL-2 on days 3 and 7. Sequencing was performed with immunoSEQ multiplex PCR; in TCRdb, only in-frame clones are kept and a portion is missing. The sample has around 66,000 clones; about 71% are singletons. As concerns this clone: Its antigen is unidentified.

This sequence joins TRBV10-3 and TRBJ2-5, with D perhaps assigned TRBD1 or TRBD2 (6 bases each). Here the sequenced sample was CD4+ T cells from PBMCs cultured with HCoV-OC43 spike peptides, taken before COVID-19 vaccination. The subset denotes: HCoV-OC43 spike overlapping peptide pool stimulation. The sequence was collected from a human donor who received a COVID-19 vaccine. CDR3 protein: CAISEGGGVRETQYF. The CDR3 nucleotides read TGTGCCATCAGTGAGGGGGGCGGGGTACGAGAGACCCAGTACTTC.